The source of this TCR beta chain is a study of cytomegalovirus exposure and HLA in healthy donors. On the study more broadly: From donors who were HLA-typed, an early data release held 80 million to 95 million unique TCRs. The study, taken as a whole, reports: Information on immune exposure was restricted to one variable (CMV serostatus). As was reported, the HLA-A and HLA-B alleles of most subjects were accurately predicted from TCR beta sequences.

This clone appeared a few times. Its antigen remains unknown. Vbeta (60) and Jbeta (13) primers were used in the PCR. Profiled with immunoSEQ multiplex PCR; TCRdb holds only in-frame clones, not every one. The sample has about 140,000 clones; around three quarters are singletons. Per germline, CDR1 MNHEY and CDR2 SVGAGI. After removal of 7 bases from V and 5 bases from J, the junction contained 7 bases not matched to a gene. The CDR3 runs 14 residues. This sequence joins TRBV6-5 and TRBJ2-1; TRBD2 matches 8 bases. Sequenced: PBMCs. This clonotype was sampled from a man aged 25 to 40 in good health. The CDR3 DNA sequence: TGTGCCAGCAAGGTGACTAGCGCACACAATGAGCAGTTCTTC. Amino acids: CASKVTSAHNEQFF.